This TCR beta chain originates from a study of patients and donors after allogeneic stem cell transplantation. The CDR3 length is 14 residues. Trimming took 7 bases from V and 1 from J, leaving 15 bases between them. Germline CDR1 SGHRS, CDR2 YFSETQ. TCRdb itself ran the RT-PCR reads through MiXCR, one entry per CDR3 protein. This sample yields roughly 940,000 distinct CDR3 sequences, of which under 20% are seen a single time; roughly 6.4% belongs to the top ten. The V gene is TRBV5-1, the J gene TRBJ2-7, with a tentative D call TRBD1 (5 bases). Specimen: blood, either unsorted or a sorted T cell fraction (not recorded which). The receptor was derived from a human donor who was either an allogeneic HSCT recipient or a stem cell or donor lymphocyte infusion donor (not recorded which). It is not recorded whose cells these are; they may come from a transplant donor. Here the CDR3 DNA reads TGCGCCAGCGACAAAATTGACAGTTCCTACGAGCAGTACTTC. Translated: CASDKIDSSYEQYF.